The source of this T cell receptor (beta chain) is a study of shared clonotypes between healthy human individuals. Study conclusions and caveats: The naive CD4 repertoires of a handful of donors were compared, and around 5.1% of clonotypes were shared.

Trimming took 2 bases from V and 4 from J; bases not matched to a gene: 7. The germline gives CDR1 SGHTS, CDR2 YDEGEE. The length of the CDR3 is 15 residues. A word on this clone: What it recognizes is unknown.

The table came from immunoSEQ multiplex PCR; TCRdb's copy has only in-frame clones and leaves some out. The sample consists of 450,000 to 700,000 clones, around 95% of them appearing once. The naive CD8 subset, CD45RO-negative cells positively selected for CCR7, excluded terminally differentiated effector memory CD45RA+ cells. The source is a woman aged 25 to 39 in good health. Sequencing input: naive CD8+ T cells sorted from blood. The genes are TRBV5-8 and TRBJ2-7; the match to TRBD2 covers 9 bases. This CDR3 is CASSLGPSGTYEQYF. Here the CDR3 DNA reads TGTGCCAGCAGCTTAGGACCTAGCGGGACATACGAGCAGTACTTC.